This TCR beta chain was sequenced for a study of T cells expressing NK-cell markers. Study context: The authors sequenced eight donors, of whom seven were HCMV-seropositive and one was seronegative. Study-level points and caveats: It remained uncertain whether the expanded NKG2C+ T cell clones were specific for HCMV antigens.

About this clonotype: Its antigen is not known.

The authors made TCR beta cDNA libraries by 5'RACE template switching. This switching added a universal primer site and UMIs. TCRdb derives one entry per CDR3 protein from the 5' RACE reads, leaving out DNA. This sample lists a few hundred thousand distinct CDR3 sequences; its ten largest clones have about 3.6%. CDR1 is DFQATT, CDR2 SNEGSKA, per germline (reference sequence). The CDR3 has 15 residues. The chain employs TRBV20-1 and TRBJ2-6. Sequencing was carried out using blood T cells: a sorted CD56 or NKG2C T cell subset, CD4+ or CD8+ T cells, or bulk PBMC T cells (not recorded which). The clonotype originates from a man aged 18 to 29 in good health. The CDR3 loop reads CSATTPRSGANVLTF.